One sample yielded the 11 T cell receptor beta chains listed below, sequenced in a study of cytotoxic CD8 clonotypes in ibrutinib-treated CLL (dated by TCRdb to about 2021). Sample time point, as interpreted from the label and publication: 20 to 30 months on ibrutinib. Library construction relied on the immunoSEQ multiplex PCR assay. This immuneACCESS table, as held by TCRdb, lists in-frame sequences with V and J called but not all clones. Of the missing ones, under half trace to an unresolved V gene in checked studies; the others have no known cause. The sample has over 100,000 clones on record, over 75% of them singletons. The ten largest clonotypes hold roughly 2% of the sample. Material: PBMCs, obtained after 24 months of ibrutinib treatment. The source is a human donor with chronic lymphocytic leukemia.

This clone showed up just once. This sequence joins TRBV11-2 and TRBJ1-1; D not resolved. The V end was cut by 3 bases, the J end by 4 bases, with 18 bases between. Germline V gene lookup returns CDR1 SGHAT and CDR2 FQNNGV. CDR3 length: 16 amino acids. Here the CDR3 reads CASSFRKHSRGTEAFF. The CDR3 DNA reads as TGTGCCAGCAGCTTCCGAAAACACTCCCGCGGCACTGAAGCTTTCTTT.

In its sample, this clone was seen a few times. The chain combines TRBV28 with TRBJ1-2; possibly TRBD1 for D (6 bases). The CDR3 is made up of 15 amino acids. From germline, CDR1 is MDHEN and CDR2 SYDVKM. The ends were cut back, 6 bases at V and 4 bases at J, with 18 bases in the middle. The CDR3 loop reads CASSSGQSTLYGYTF. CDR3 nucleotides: TGTGCCAGCAGCAGCGGACAGTCGACCCTCTATGGCTACACCTTC.

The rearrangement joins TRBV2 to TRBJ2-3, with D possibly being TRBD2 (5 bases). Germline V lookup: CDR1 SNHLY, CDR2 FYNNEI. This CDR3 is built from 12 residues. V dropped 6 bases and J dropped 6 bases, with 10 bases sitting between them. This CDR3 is CASSQTGDTQYF. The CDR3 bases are TGTGCCAGCAGCCAGACGGGGGATACGCAGTATTTT. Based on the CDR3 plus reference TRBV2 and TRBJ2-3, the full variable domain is EPEVTQTPSHQVTQMGQEVILRCVPISNHLYFYWYRQILGQKVEFLVSFYNNEISEKSEIFDDQFSVERPDGSNFTLKIRSTKLEDSAMYFCASSQTGDTQYFGPGTRLTVL.

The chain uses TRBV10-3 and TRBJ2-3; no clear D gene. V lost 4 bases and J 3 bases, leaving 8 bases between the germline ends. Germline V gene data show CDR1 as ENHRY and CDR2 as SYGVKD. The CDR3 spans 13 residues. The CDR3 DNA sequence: TGTGCCATCAGTGGGGTTGCTACAGATACGCAGTATTTT. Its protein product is CAISGVATDTQYF.

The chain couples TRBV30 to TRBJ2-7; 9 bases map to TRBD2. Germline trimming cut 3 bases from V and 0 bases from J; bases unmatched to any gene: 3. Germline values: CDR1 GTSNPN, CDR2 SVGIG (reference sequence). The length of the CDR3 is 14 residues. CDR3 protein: CAWRLSGSSYEQYF. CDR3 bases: TGTGCCTGGAGACTTAGCGGGAGCTCCTACGAGCAGTACTTC. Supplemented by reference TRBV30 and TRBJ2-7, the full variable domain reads SQTIHQWPATLVQPVGSPLSLECTVEGTSNPNLYWYRQAAGRGLQLLFYSVGIGQISSEVPQNLSASRPQDRQFILSSKKLLLSDSGFYLCAWRLSGSSYEQYFGPGTRLTVT.

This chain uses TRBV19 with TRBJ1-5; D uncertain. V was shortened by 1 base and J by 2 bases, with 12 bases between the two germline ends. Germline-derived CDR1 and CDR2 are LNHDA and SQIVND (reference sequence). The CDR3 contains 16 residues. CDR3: CASSIGRSAGNQPQHF. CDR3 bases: TGTGCCAGTAGTATAGGTCGGAGTGCGGGCAATCAGCCCCAGCATTTT.

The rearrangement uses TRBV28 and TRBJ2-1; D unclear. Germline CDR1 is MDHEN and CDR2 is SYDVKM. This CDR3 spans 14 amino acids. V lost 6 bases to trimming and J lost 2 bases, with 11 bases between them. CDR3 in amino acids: CASRTERTYNEQFF. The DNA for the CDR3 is TGTGCCAGCAGAACAGAACGGACCTACAATGAGCAGTTCTTC.

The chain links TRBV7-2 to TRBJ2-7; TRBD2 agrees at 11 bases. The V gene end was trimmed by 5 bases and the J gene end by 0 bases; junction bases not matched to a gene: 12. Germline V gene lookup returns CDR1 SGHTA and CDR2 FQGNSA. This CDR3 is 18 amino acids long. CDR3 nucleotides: TGTGCCAGCAGCACCAACGGACTAGCGGGCAAAAGCTCCTACGAGCAGTACTTC. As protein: CASSTNGLAGKSSYEQYF.

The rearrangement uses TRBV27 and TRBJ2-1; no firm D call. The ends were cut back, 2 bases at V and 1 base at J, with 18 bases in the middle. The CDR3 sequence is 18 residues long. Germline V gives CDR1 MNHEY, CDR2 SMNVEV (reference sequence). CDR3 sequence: CASSLRAVIVNSYNEQFF. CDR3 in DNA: TGTGCCAGCAGTTTACGTGCCGTAATAGTCAATTCCTACAATGAGCAGTTCTTC.

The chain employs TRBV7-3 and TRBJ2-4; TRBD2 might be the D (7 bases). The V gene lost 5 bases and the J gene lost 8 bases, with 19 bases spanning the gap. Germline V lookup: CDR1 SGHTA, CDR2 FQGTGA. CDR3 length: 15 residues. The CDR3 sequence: CASSPAGARGDIQYF. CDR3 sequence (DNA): TGTGCCAGCAGCCCGGCGGGGGCGCGTGGAGACATTCAGTACTTC.

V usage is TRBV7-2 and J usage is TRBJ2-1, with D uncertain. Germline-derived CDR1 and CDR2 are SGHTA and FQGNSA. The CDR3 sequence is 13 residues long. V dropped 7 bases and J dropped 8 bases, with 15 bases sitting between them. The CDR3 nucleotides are TGTGCCAGCACAAAAAGCGACTCCCATGAGCAGTTCTTC. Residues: CASTKSDSHEQFF.